These 29 T cell receptor beta chains were all obtained from the same sample, sequenced in a study of blood T cell repertoires in COVID-19. Clones were sequenced by immunoSEQ multiplex PCR, and TCRdb holds only the in-frame ones, with some missing. The table shows fewer than 150,000 clones, with roughly 83% occurring only once. Sequenced: peripheral blood. The receptors shown here come from a woman aged 25 to 39 who had recovered from COVID-19.

CDR3 protein: CASSDNSFYGYTF. CDR3 nucleotides: TGCGCCAGCAGTGACAACAGTTTCTATGGCTACACCTTC. The chain links TRBV10-2 to TRBJ1-2, with D unresolved. Trimming left V 3 bases short and J 4 bases short, with 9 bases between. The germline gives CDR1 WSHSY, CDR2 SAAADI. The CDR3 consists of 13 residues.

The chain couples TRBV6-5 to TRBJ2-2, with a weak D call TRBD2 (5 bases). The CDR3 totals 13 residues. Germline-derived CDR1 and CDR2 are MNHEY and SVGAGI. Trimming shortened V by 7 bases and J by 7 bases, and 13 bases separated the two germline ends. The CDR3: CASTSMGDGELFF. As DNA, the CDR3 is TGTGCCAGCACGTCGATGGGAGACGGGGAGCTGTTTTTT.

The J gene is TRBJ2-3, the V gene TRBV28; D may be TRBD1 (5 bases). Trimming took off 2 bases at V and 2 bases at J, with 11 bases between the two ends. The CDR3 has 15 residues. The germline CDR1 and CDR2 sequences are MDHEN and SYDVKM. CDR3 bases: TGTGCCAGCAGTTTACTTGCAGGGATCACAGATACGCAGTATTTT. It encodes CASSLLAGITDTQYF.

The chain uses TRBV2 and TRBJ1-2; D is ambiguous. Per germline, CDR1 SNHLY and CDR2 FYNNEI. This CDR3 is built from 13 residues. Trimming stripped 7 bases from V and 0 bases from J, with 9 bases between. This CDR3 is CASTLQPNYGYTF. For the CDR3, the DNA is TGTGCCAGCACTTTACAGCCTAACTATGGCTACACCTTC.

The chain carries TRBV19 and TRBJ2-3; 8 positions agree with TRBD2. Germline V CDR1 and CDR2: LNHDA, SQIVND (reference sequence). V shed 4 bases and J 6 bases; nucleotides not matched to a gene: 6. This CDR3 region has 14 residues. CDR3 in DNA: TGTGCCAGTAGTAGCGGGAGGCTTGGCGATACGCAGTATTTT. Protein: CASSSGRLGDTQYF.

This clone occurred once. The CDR3 loop reads CASSLRTSAYNEQFF. The DNA of the CDR3 is TGCGCCAGCAGCTTAAGAACTAGCGCCTACAATGAGCAGTTCTTC. The chain links TRBV5-1 to TRBJ2-1; TRBD2 agrees at 7 bases. Trimming took 2 bases from V and 2 from J; bases not matched to a gene: 4. Germline CDR1 reads SGHRS; CDR2 reads YFSETQ. This CDR3 is 15 amino acids long.

The rearrangement links TRBV25-1 to TRBJ2-2; 11 nucleotides agree with TRBD1. J gave up 6 bases and V 5 bases, and 11 bases lay outside the gene matches. CDR1 is MGHDK and CDR2 is SYGVNS in the germline V gene. The CDR3 runs to 17 residues. In DNA, the CDR3 is TGTGCCAGCAGTCGAGGGGCAGGACAGGGGGCATCCGGGGAGCTGTTTTTT. Protein product: CASSRGAGQGASGELFF.

Only a few counts were recorded for this clone. This chain joins TRBV4-2 and TRBJ2-7, with D possibly being TRBD2 (6 bases). V gave up 1 base and J gave up 0 bases, with 16 bases separating them. This CDR3 contains 17 residues. From germline, CDR1 is LGHNA and CDR2 YNFKEQ. The CDR3 reads CASSQGEVGWSSYEQYF. The CDR3 DNA follows: TGTGCCAGCAGCCAAGGGGAGGTGGGTTGGTCCTCCTACGAGCAGTACTTC.

The V gene is TRBV27, the J gene TRBJ2-1; 10 bases line up with TRBD2. Germline V gives CDR1 MNHEY, CDR2 SMNVEV (reference sequence). J gave up 5 bases and V 6 bases, and 1 base lay outside the gene matches. The CDR3 spans 13 residues. CDR3 amino acids: CASSGLADNEQFF. The CDR3 DNA follows: TGTGCCAGCAGCGGACTAGCGGACAATGAGCAGTTCTTC.

This chain uses TRBV6-5 with TRBJ1-4; 11 nucleotides align to TRBD1. The CDR3 runs 16 residues. The V and J ends lost 2 bases and 8 bases, in that order; junction bases with no gene match: 7. Germline CDR1 MNHEY, CDR2 SVGAGI. The CDR3 DNA reads as TGTGCCAGCAGTTACCGGGGGACAGGGGGATTGGAAAAACTGTTTTTT. Residues: CASSYRGTGGLEKLFF.

This chain connects TRBV4-2 to TRBJ2-7; D is perhaps TRBD2 (5 bases). Trimming took 0 bases from V and 6 from J, leaving 15 bases between them. The CDR3 length is 15 residues. Germline V gene data show CDR1 as LGHNA and CDR2 as YNFKEQ. In DNA, the CDR3 is TGTGCCAGCAGCCAAGATTTCGGCGGCGAGGGCGAGCAGTACTTC. Translation: CASSQDFGGEGEQYF.

This sequence joins TRBV27 and TRBJ1-6; D remains unclear. The ends were cut back, 0 bases at V and 2 bases at J, with 8 bases in the middle. The CDR3 spans 16 residues. Per the germline V gene, CDR1 is MNHEY and CDR2 is SMNVEV (reference sequence). The CDR3 protein is CASSLSGRPYNSPLHF. CDR3 coding DNA: TGTGCCAGCAGTTTATCTGGCCGTCCCTATAATTCACCCCTCCACTTT.

The V gene is TRBV28, the J gene TRBJ2-4, with 8 positions matching TRBD1. CDR1 MDHEN and CDR2 SYDVKM come from the germline V gene. The CDR3 extends over 13 amino acids. With 6 bases clipped from V and 9 bases from J, the junction kept 7 bases outside the gene matches. This CDR3 reads CASRRQGQAIQYF. The CDR3 coding sequence is TGTGCCAGCAGGAGGCAGGGACAGGCCATTCAGTACTTC.

The chain links TRBV6-5 to TRBJ2-5; 9 nucleotides line up with TRBD1. Germline V gene lookup returns CDR1 MNHEY and CDR2 SVGAGI. Trimming took 6 bases from V and 9 from J; bases not matched to a gene: 5. This CDR3 comprises 12 residues. CDR3 residues: CASRGTGLAQYF. The DNA of the CDR3 is TGTGCCAGCAGGGGGACAGGGCTGGCCCAGTACTTC.

The rearrangement uses TRBV2 and TRBJ2-5; the match to TRBD1 covers 7 bases. The V gene end was trimmed by 8 bases and the J gene end by 0 bases; junction bases not matched to a gene: 9. Germline V gives CDR1 SNHLY, CDR2 FYNNEI. CDR3 size: 15 residues. The CDR3 region has the DNA TGTGCCAGCGGCCTTCGAGGGACAGACCAAGAGACCCAGTACTTC. Amino acids: CASGLRGTDQETQYF.

The rearrangement joins TRBV4-2 to TRBJ2-7, with 12 bases that match TRBD2. Germline V lookup: CDR1 LGHNA, CDR2 YNFKEQ. CDR3 length: 15 amino acids. V dropped 5 bases and J dropped 0; count of bases not matched to a gene: 2. Here the CDR3 DNA reads TGTGCCAGCAGCAAGGGACTAGCGGGCTCCTACGAGCAGTACTTC. Protein product: CASSKGLAGSYEQYF.

This clone was observed a single time. The gene calls are TRBV19 and TRBJ1-2; D possibly corresponds to TRBD1 (6 bases). Per the germline V gene, CDR1 is LNHDA and CDR2 is SQIVND (reference sequence). Trimming stripped 9 bases from V and 0 bases from J, with 17 bases between. The CDR3 spans 15 residues. CDR3 DNA sequence: TGTGCCAGCTCCATAGCTGCAGGGGCTAACTATGGCTACACCTTC. Its translation: CASSIAAGANYGYTF.

This chain links TRBV5-1 with TRBJ2-3; D not resolved. The CDR3 totals 16 residues. V lost 7 bases and J 0 bases, leaving 18 bases between the germline ends. Looked up from germline, CDR1 is SGHRS and CDR2 is YFSETQ. This CDR3 is CASRAMMAASTDTQYF. CDR3 nucleotides: TGCGCCAGCCGAGCGATGATGGCAGCTAGCACAGATACGCAGTATTTT.

The chain combines TRBV14 with TRBJ1-1, with D unclear. This CDR3 comprises 14 residues. Germline CDR1 is SGHDN and CDR2 is FVKESK. The ends were cut back, 2 bases at V and 5 bases at J, with 12 bases in the middle. This CDR3 reads CASSQRGTTTEAFF. The CDR3 bases are TGTGCCAGCAGCCAACGAGGAACAACAACTGAAGCTTTCTTT. The variable domain in full, with the rest retrieved from reference TRBV14 and TRBJ1-1, is EAGVTQFPSHSVIEKGQTVTLRCDPISGHDNLYWYRRVMGKEIKFLLHFVKESKQDESGMPNNRFLAERTGGTYSTLKVQPAELEDSGVYFCASSQRGTTTEAFFGQGTRLTVV.

This chain joins TRBV6-5 and TRBJ2-5; 7 positions agree with TRBD1. The junction had 7 bases not matched to a gene; V was cut back by 8 bases and J by 1 base. CDR1 is MNHEY and CDR2 is SVGAGI in the germline V gene. The CDR3 sequence is 14 residues long. For the CDR3, the DNA is TGTGCCAGCGGGATCCGGACAGGCCAAGAGACCCAGTACTTC. This translates into CASGIRTGQETQYF.

This chain joins TRBV6-5 and TRBJ1-6; D unclear. The CDR3 has 14 residues. Germline V gene lookup returns CDR1 MNHEY and CDR2 SVGAGI. V was trimmed by 8 bases and J by 10 bases, leaving 18 bases between them. The CDR3 DNA follows: TGTGCCAGCCTTATGGGGAGGGTAGAATCACCCCTCCACTTT. It encodes CASLMGRVESPLHF.

The rearrangement joins TRBV7-3 to TRBJ1-2, with 7 positions matching TRBD1. The V gene end was trimmed by 5 bases and the J gene end by 3 bases; junction bases not matched to a gene: 3. The germline CDR1 and CDR2 sequences are SGHTA and FQGTGA. The CDR3 is made up of 13 amino acids. The CDR3 region is CASSQGQYYGYTF. Here the CDR3 DNA reads TGTGCCAGCAGCCAGGGACAGTACTATGGCTACACCTTC.

This clone was seen just once. The rearrangement uses TRBV5-1 and TRBJ2-1, with 7 bases identical to TRBD2. The CDR3 spans 13 residues. With 7 bases clipped from V and 8 bases from J, the junction kept 9 bases outside the gene matches. Germline V gene lookup returns CDR1 SGHRS and CDR2 YFSETQ. CDR3 nucleotides: TGCGCCAGCCATTCGGGGGACTATGATGAGCAGTTCTTC. It translates to CASHSGDYDEQFF.

CDR3 in amino acids: CATSRDSGQGGDTQYF. CDR3 sequence (DNA): TGTGCCACCAGCAGAGATAGCGGACAGGGGGGAGATACGCAGTATTTT. The chain has TRBV15 and TRBJ2-3; 10 positions match TRBD1. This CDR3 comprises 16 residues. Germline CDR1 LNHNV, CDR2 YYDKDF (reference sequence). Trimming removed 0 bases from V and 5 bases from J; junction bases left unmatched: 5.

The genes are TRBV6-5 and TRBJ1-1; unclear D gene. The CDR3 loop spans 14 amino acids. The V end was cut by 8 bases, the J end by 1 base, with 14 bases between. The germline V gene has CDR1 MNHEY and CDR2 SVGAGI. CDR3 in amino acids: CASALLGGNTEAFF. The CDR3 DNA reads as TGTGCCAGCGCCTTGTTGGGAGGGAACACTGAAGCTTTCTTT.

The chain joins TRBV5-1 to TRBJ1-4, with TRBD1 as a possible D gene (5 bases). The germline V gene encodes CDR1 SGHRS and CDR2 YFSETQ. The CDR3 loop spans 15 amino acids. The ends were cut back, 0 bases at V and 7 bases at J, with 13 bases in the middle. This CDR3 is CASSLAGGWGEKLFF. DNA for the CDR3: TGCGCCAGCAGCTTGGCCGGGGGATGGGGTGAAAAACTGTTTTTT.

The V call is TRBV10-2, the J call TRBJ1-2; 10 bases align to TRBD1. The CDR3 has 14 residues. Germline CDR1 and CDR2: WSHSY and SAAADI. Unmatched junction bases numbered 6, after V lost 4 bases and J lost 7 bases. The CDR3, as DNA: TGCGCCAGCAGTGCGGGACAGGGGAATGTTGGCTACACCTTC. It yields the protein CASSAGQGNVGYTF.

J is TRBJ2-1 and V is TRBV24-1; TRBD1 agrees at 9 bases. The trim removed 5 bases at V and 2 bases at J, leaving 9 bases unmatched. The V gene's germline CDR1 is KGHDR and CDR2 SFDVKD. The CDR3 consists of 17 residues. The CDR3 DNA reads TGTGCCACCAGTGCCTCTGGACAGGGGATTGCCTACAATGAGCAGTTCTTC. Translated: CATSASGQGIAYNEQFF.

The chain's CDR3 is CASSLLTEVYGYTF. As DNA, the CDR3 is TGTGCCAGCAGCTTACTGACTGAGGTTTATGGCTACACCTTC. The rearrangement joins TRBV5-6 to TRBJ1-2; D is unresolved. Trimming pared 2 bases from V and 5 bases from J, leaving 13 bases between. The CDR3 loop spans 14 amino acids. Germline-derived CDR1 and CDR2 are SGHDT and YYEEEE.